This T cell receptor beta chain was sequenced during a study of blood T cell repertoires in COVID-19. Study-wide context: Acute-phase and convalescent COVID-19 samples originated in the United States, Italy and Spain. PBMCs, B-cell-depleted T cells, or T cells were the source of the cDNA or gDNA that made up the material.

Per the study methods: Nucleated cell number was recorded as an estimate derived from reference gene primer amplification. Some clones are missing from TCRdb's copy, which holds only in-frame ones; the method was immunoSEQ multiplex PCR. The V and J calls and clone size were taken over from that table, and D and trimming were inferred from the DNA. This sample yields some 190,000 clones, of which under 90% are seen a single time; 5.5% to 8.5% belongs to the top ten. Germline V gene lookup returns CDR1 SGHDT and CDR2 YYEEEE. The CDR3 runs to 16 residues. The V end lost 0 bases, the J end lost 3 bases, and 13 bases lay between the germline ends.

The V call is TRBV5-6, the J call TRBJ1-3; TRBD1 might be the D (6 bases). This TCR came from a man aged 55 to 70 with acute or convalescent COVID-19. The sequencing input was peripheral blood. Here the CDR3 DNA reads TGTGCCAGCAGCTTGGTGGCAGGGGAAGGTGGAAACACCATATATTTT. Translated, it gives CASSLVAGEGGNTIYF.